Listed here are 9 T cell receptor beta chains from one sample, sequenced in a study of T cell responses to AZD1222 COVID-19 vaccine (dated by TCRdb to 2020 to 2022). The sample's time point label, decoded: baseline before first vaccination. Library prep was done by the immunoSEQ multiplex PCR assay. TCRdb mirrors the immuneACCESS table, restricted to in-frame sequences. Some clones are absent from its copies; in checked studies, under half trace to an unresolved V gene, and the reason for the others is unknown. This sample comprises 95,000 to 150,000 clones, around 85% of them detected only once. The ten largest make up approximately 6.6% of the sample. The sample was peripheral blood, taken on day 0 of AZD1222 vaccination. The receptors originated from an adult in good health.

The chain recombines TRBV5-1 with TRBJ2-5, with 7 nucleotides matching TRBD2. V dropped 1 base and J dropped 5; count of bases not matched to a gene: 8. The CDR3 totals 15 residues. Germline V gene data show CDR1 as SGHRS and CDR2 as YFSETQ. The DNA for the CDR3 is TGCGCCAGCAGCTTGATAGGGGAGGGTCGGGAGACCCAGTACTTC. This gives the protein CASSLIGEGRETQYF.

This chain connects TRBV12-3 or TRBV12-4 to TRBJ2-2, with TRBD1 identical over 10 bases. The V segment lost 3 bases and the J segment 14 bases; nucleotides outside the gene matches: 3. The CDR3 loop spans 12 amino acids. The CDR3 region is CASSFGTGALFF. CDR3 DNA: TGTGCCAGCAGTTTTGGGACAGGGGCCCTGTTTTTT.

This clone was picked up a small number of times. The V and J genes are TRBV12-3 or TRBV12-4 and TRBJ1-2; 11 positions agree with TRBD1. The CDR3 consists of 13 residues. V trimming: 3 bases; J trimming: 8 bases; junction bases outside the gene matches: 2. This CDR3 is CASSLGQGVGYTF. CDR3 nucleotides: TGTGCCAGCAGTTTGGGACAGGGGGTCGGCTACACCTTC.

The rearrangement links TRBV18 to TRBJ2-2; TRBD1 is a possible D gene (5 bases). Germline V gene data show CDR1 as KGHSH and CDR2 as LQKENI. Trimming left V 4 bases short and J 0 bases short, with 12 bases between. The CDR3 is 16 residues long. This CDR3 is CASSRSQGTNTGELFF. The CDR3 bases are TGTGCCAGCTCACGTTCTCAGGGTACGAACACCGGGGAGCTGTTTTTT.

Only one count was recorded for this clone. The V and J genes are TRBV20-1 and TRBJ2-7; 8 positions agree with TRBD2. CDR3 length equals 16 residues. From germline, CDR1 is DFQATT and CDR2 SNEGSKA (reference sequence). Trimming removed 3 bases from V and 2 bases from J; junction bases left unmatched: 12. The CDR3 sequence: CSASTPTLADPYEQYF. The CDR3 coding sequence is TGCAGTGCTAGTACCCCCACACTAGCGGACCCCTACGAGCAGTACTTC.

This chain joins TRBV7-3 and TRBJ2-1; weak D call: TRBD2 (6 bases). In germline, CDR1 is SGHTA, CDR2 FQGTGA. CDR3 length: 15 residues. With 5 bases removed from V and 2 bases from J, the gap between germline ends came to 13 bases. The DNA of the CDR3 is TGTGCCAGCAGCCGCCGGGAGTCCACCTACAATGAGCAGTTCTTC. Residues: CASSRRESTYNEQFF.

By share, this clone counts as medium-sized. The rearrangement joins TRBV6-1 to TRBJ2-3, with 13 bases identical to TRBD2. CDR1 is MNHNS and CDR2 is SASEGT in the germline V gene. V shed 2 bases, J shed 4 bases, and the junction held 0 bases outside the gene matches. The CDR3 contains 15 residues. The CDR3 DNA follows: TGTGCCAGCAGTGAAACTAGCGGGGGGGCAGATACGCAGTATTTT. It is translated as CASSETSGGADTQYF.

This rearrangement joins TRBV9 to TRBJ1-1, with D uncertain. CDR1 SGDLS and CDR2 YYNGEE come from the germline V gene. Trimming left V 1 base short and J 1 base short, with 5 bases between. This CDR3 contains 13 residues. CDR3 amino acids: CASSVRTNTEAFF. Here the CDR3 DNA reads TGTGCCAGCAGCGTAAGGACGAACACTGAAGCTTTCTTT.

As regards this clone: Other DNA sequences in the sample encode the same CDR3. The V gene is TRBV12-3 or TRBV12-4, the J gene TRBJ1-4; D is unclear. Trimming took 5 bases from V and 3 from J, leaving 1 base between them. The CDR3 extends over 11 amino acids. The CDR3 DNA reads as TGTGCCAGCAGTCCTAATGAAAAACTGTTTTTT. Protein: CASSPNEKLFF.